This T cell receptor (beta chain) was captured by sequencing in a study of blood T cell repertoires in COVID-19. Study at large: COVID-19 samples collected from the United States, Italy and Spain covered acute and convalescent phases. PBMCs, B-cell-depleted T cells, or T cells provided the cDNA or gDNA that made up the material.

Trimming at V came to 3 bases and at J to 7 bases, leaving 4 bases not matched to a gene. CDR3 size: 15 residues. Germline loops: CDR1 MNHNY, CDR2 SVGAGI (reference sequence). Patients at the Seattle site were enrolled during active infection and followed longitudinally. Per the authors' pipeline: Reference gene primers were amplified, and this amplification served to estimate nucleated cell counts. The method was immunoSEQ multiplex PCR; TCRdb's version includes in-frame clones alone and lacks a portion of them. The V and J calls and clone size are taken from that table; D and trimming were inferred from the DNA. The sample shows approximately 350,000 clones, around nine tenths of them seen only once.

The sequence derives from a woman aged 55-70 years with COVID-19, enrolled during active disease. Sequenced input: peripheral blood. The genes are TRBV6-6 and TRBJ2-1; 12 bases line up with TRBD1. For the CDR3, the DNA is TGTGCCAGCAGTTATCCGGGACAGGGGGCGAATGAGCAGTTCTTC. It is translated as CASSYPGQGANEQFF.